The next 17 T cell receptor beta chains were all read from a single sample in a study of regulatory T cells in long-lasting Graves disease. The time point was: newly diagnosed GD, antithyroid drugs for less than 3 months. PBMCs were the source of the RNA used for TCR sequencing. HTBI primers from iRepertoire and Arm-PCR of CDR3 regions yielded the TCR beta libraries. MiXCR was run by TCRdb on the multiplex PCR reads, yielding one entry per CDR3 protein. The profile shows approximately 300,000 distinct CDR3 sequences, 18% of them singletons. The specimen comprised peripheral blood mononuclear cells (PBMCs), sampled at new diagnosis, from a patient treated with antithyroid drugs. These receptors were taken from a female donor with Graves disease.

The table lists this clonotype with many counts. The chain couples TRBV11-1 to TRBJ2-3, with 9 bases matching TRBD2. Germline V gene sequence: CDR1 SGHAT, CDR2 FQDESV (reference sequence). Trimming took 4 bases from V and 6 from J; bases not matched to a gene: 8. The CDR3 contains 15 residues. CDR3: CASSSIAGEEDTQYF. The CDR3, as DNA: TGTGCCAGCAGCTCAATAGCGGGAGAGGAGGATACGCAGTATTTT. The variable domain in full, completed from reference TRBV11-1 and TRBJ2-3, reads EAEVAQSPRYKITEKSQAVAFWCDPISGHATLYWYRQILGQGPELLVQFQDESVVDDSQLPKDRFSAERLKGVDSTLKIQPAELGDSAMYLCASSSIAGEEDTQYFGPGTRLTVL.

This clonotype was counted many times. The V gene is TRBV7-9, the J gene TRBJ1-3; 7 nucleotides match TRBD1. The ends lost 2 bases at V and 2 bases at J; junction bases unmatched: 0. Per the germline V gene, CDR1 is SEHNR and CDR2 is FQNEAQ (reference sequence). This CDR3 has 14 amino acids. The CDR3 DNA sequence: TGTGCCAGCAGCTTAACAGGGGCTGGAAACACCATATATTTT. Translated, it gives CASSLTGAGNTIYF.

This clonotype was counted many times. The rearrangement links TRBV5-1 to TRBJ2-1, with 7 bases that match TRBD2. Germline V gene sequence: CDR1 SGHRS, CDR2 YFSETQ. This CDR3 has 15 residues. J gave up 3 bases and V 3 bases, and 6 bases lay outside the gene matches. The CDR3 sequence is CASSWGAGLYNEQFF. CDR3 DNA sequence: TGCGCCAGCAGCTGGGGAGCGGGACTCTACAATGAGCAGTTCTTC.

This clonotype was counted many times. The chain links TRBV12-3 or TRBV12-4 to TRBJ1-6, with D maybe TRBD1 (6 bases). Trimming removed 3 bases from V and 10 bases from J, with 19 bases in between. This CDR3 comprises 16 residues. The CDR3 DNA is TGTGCCAGCAGTTTGGGCTCGACAGGAGCCAGGTCACCCCTCCACTTT. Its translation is CASSLGSTGARSPLHF.

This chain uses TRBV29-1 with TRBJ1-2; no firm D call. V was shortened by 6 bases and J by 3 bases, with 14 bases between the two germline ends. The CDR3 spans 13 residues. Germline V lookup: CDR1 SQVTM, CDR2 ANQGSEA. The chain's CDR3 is CSVGMGDYYGYTF. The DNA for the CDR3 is TGCAGCGTGGGGATGGGAGATTACTATGGCTACACCTTC.

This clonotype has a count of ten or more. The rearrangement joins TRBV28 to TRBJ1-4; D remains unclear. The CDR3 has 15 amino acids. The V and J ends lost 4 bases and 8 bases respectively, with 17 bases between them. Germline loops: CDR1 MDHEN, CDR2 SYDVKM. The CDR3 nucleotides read TGTGCCAGCAGTTCTCCCCGAAGGTCACACGAAAAACTGTTTTTT. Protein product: CASSSPRRSHEKLFF.

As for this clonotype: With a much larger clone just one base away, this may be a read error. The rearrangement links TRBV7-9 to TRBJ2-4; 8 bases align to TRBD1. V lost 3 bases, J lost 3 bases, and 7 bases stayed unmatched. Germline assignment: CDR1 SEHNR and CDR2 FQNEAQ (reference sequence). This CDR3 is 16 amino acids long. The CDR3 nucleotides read TGTGCCAGCAGCTTCAGGGGGCGATTGGACAAAAACATTCAGTACTTC. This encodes CASSFRGRLDKNIQYF. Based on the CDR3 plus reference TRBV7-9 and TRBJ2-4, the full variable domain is DTGVSQNPRHKITKRGQNVTFRCDPISEHNRLYWYRQTLGQGPEFLTYFQNEAQLEKSRLLSDRFSAERPKGSFSTLEIQRTEQGDSAMYLCASSFRGRLDKNIQYFGAGTRLSVL.

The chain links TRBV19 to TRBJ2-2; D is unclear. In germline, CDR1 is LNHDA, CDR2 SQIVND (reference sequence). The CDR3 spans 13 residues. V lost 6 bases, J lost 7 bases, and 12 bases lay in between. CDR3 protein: CASSPLPGGELFF. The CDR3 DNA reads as TGTGCCAGTAGCCCCCTACCGGGCGGGGAGCTGTTTTTT. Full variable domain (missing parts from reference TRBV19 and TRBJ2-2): DGGITQSPKYLFRKEGQNVTLSCEQNLNHDAMYWYRQDPGQGLRLIYYSQIVNDFQKGDIAEGYSVSREKKESFPLTVTSAQKNPTAFYLCASSPLPGGELFFGEGSRLTVL.

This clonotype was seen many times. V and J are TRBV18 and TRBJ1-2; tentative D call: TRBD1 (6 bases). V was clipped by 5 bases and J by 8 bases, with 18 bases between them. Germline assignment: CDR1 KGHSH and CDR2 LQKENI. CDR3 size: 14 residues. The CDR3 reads CASSEWAGEEGYTF. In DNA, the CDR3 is TGTGCCAGCTCAGAATGGGCAGGGGAAGAGGGCTACACCTTC.

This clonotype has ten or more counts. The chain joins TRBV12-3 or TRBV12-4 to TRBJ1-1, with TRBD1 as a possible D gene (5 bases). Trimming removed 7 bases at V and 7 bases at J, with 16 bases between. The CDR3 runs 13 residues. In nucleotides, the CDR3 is TGTGCCAGCACTCGGGGGGTCGGGGGTGAAGCTTTCTTT. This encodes CASTRGVGGEAFF.

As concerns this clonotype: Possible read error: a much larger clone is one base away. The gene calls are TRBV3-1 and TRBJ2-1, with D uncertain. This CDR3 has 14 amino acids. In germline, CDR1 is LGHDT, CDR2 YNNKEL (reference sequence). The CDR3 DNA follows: TGTGCCAGCAGCCAAACCTCAAGCGCCAATGTGCAGTTCTTC. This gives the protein CASSQTSSANVQFF.

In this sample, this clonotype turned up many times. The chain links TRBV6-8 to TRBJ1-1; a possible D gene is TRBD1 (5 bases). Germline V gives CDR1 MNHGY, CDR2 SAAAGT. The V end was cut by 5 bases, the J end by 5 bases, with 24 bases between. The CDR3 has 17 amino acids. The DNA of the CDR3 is TGTGCCAGCAGTGGTCCCCCAGATTTTAGGGGTAAGACTGAAGCTTTCTTT. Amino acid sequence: CASSGPPDFRGKTEAFF.

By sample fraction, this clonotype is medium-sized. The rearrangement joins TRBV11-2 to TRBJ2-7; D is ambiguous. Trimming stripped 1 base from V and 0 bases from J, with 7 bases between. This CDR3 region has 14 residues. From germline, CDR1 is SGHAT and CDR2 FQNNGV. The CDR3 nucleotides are TGTGCCAGCAGCTTAGGGTCGAGCTCCTACGAGCAGTACTTC. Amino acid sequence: CASSLGSSSYEQYF.

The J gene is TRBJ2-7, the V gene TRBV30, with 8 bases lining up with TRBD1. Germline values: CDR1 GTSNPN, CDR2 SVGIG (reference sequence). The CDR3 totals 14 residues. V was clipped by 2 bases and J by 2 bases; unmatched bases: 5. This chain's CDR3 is CAWSKRTGPYEQYF. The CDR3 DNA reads TGTGCCTGGAGTAAACGGACAGGGCCCTACGAGCAGTACTTC.

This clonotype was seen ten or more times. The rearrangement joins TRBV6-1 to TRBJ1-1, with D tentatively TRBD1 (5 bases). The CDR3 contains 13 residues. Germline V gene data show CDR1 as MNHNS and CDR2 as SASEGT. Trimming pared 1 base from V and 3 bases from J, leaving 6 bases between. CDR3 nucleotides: TGTGCCAGCAGTGAAGTAGGGGACACTGAAGCTTTCTTT. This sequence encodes CASSEVGDTEAFF.

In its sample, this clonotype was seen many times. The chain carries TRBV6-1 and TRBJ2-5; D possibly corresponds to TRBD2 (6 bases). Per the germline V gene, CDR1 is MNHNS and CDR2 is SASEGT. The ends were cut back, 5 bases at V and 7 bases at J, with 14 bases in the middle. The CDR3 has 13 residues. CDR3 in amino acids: CASSLNWGGTQYF. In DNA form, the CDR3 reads TGTGCCAGCAGTCTCAACTGGGGAGGGACCCAGTACTTC.

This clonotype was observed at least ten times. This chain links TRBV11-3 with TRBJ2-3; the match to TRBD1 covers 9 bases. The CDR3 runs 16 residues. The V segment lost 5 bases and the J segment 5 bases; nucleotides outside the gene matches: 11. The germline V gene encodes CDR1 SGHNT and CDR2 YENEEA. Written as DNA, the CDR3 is TGTGCCAGCAGCACGACCCTGGGGACAGGGCAAGATACGCAGTATTTT. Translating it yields CASSTTLGTGQDTQYF.